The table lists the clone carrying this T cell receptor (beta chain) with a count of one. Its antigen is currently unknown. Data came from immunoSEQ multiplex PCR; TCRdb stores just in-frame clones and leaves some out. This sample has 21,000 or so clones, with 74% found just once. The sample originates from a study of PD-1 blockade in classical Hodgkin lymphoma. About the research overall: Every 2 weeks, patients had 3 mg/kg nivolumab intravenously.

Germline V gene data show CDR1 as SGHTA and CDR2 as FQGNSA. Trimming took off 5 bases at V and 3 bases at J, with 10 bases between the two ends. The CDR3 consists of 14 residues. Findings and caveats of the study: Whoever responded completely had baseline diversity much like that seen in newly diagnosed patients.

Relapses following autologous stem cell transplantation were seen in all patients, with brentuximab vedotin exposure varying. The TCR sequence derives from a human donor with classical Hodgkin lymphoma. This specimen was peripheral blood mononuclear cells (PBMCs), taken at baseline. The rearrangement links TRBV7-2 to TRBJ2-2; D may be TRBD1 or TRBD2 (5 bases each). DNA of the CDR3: TGTGCCAGCAGCCCCGGGACCCACACCGGGGAGCTGTTTTTT. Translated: CASSPGTHTGELFF.